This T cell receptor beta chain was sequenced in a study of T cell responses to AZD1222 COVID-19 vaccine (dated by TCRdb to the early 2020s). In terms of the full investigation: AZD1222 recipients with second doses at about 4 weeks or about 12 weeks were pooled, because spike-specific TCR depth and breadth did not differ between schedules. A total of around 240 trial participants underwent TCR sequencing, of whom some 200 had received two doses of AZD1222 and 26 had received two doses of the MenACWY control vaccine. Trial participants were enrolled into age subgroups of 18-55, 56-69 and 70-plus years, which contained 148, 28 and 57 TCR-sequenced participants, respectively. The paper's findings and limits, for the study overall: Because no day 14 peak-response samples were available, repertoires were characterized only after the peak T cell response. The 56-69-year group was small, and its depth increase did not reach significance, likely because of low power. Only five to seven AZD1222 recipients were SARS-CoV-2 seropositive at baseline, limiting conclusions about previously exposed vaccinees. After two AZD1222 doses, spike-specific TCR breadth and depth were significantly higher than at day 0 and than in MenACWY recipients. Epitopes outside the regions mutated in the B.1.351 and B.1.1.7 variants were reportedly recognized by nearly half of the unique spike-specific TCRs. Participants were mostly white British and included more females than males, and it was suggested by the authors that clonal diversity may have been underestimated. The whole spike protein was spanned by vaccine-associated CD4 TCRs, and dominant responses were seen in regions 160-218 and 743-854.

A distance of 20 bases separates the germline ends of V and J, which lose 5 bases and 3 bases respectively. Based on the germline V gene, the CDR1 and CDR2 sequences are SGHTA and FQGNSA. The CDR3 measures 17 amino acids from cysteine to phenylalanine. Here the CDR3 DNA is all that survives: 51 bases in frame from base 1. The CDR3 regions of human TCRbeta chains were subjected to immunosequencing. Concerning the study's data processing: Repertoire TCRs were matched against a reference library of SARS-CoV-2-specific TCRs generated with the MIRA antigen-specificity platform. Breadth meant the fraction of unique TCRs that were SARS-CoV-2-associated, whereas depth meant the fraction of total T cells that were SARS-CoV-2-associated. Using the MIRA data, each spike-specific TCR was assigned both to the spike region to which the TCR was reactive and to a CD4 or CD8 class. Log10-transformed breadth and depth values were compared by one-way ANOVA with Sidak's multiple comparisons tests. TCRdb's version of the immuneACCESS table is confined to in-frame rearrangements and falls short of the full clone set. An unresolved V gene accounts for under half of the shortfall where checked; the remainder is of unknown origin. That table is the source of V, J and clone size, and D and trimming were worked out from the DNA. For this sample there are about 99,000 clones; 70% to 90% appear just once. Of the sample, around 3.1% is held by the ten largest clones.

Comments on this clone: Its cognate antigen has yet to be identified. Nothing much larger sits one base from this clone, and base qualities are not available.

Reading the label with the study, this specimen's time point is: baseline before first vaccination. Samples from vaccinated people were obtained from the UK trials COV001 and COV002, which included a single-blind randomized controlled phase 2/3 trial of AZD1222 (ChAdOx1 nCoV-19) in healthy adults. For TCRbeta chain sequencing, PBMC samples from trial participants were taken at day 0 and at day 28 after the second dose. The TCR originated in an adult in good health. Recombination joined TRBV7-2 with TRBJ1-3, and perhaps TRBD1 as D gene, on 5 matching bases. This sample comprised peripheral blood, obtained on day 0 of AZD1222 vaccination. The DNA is TGTGCCAGCAGCGACTGGGGGGTCGCCTCGCATGGAAACACCATATATTTT. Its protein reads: CASSDWGVASHGNTIYF.